The rows below give T cell receptor beta chains drawn from one sample of a study of control samples from healthy donors and cancer patients. Method: immunoSEQ multiplex PCR; TCRdb's copy keeps in-frame clones and lacks some. The profile shows about 170,000 clones, roughly 93% of them singletons. The specimen sequenced was blood. The receptors stem from a woman between 55 and 75 years old in good health. CDR3s include the opening cysteine and the closing phenylalanine or tryptophan. D genes are given only for firm matches. Expanded clones are given a class, and other clones once, few, many or no size at all.

>15|-|-|TRBV12-5|TRBJ2-1
TGTGCTAGTGGATACACAGGGTCCAACAACAATGAGCAGTTCTTC
CASGYTGSNNNEQFF
>13|TRBD1|-|TRBV5-6|TRBJ2-3
TGTGCCAGCAGCTACAGGGGTTGGGATACGCAGTATTTT
CASSYRGWDTQYF
>15|-|-|TRBV3-1/TRBV3-2|TRBJ1-3
TGTGCCAGCAGCCCTCTTCTGATCTCTGGAAACACCATATATTTT
CASSPLLISGNTIYF
>15|-|-|TRBV6-8|TRBJ1-1
TGTGCCAGCAGTTTTTCGGCAGGGGTAGGTACTGAAGCTTTCTTT
CASSFSAGVGTEAFF
>12|-|-|TRBV5-6|TRBJ1-5
TGTGCCAGCAGCTTAGAGGGTCAGCCCCAGCATTTT
CASSLEGQPQHF
>14|-|once|TRBV19|TRBJ1-1
TGTGCCAGTAGTCCGCAGGGATCGAACACTGAAGCTTTCTTT
CASSPQGSNTEAFF
>12|-|-|TRBV13|TRBJ2-3
TGTGCCAGCAGCCTAAACACAGATACGCAGTATTTT
CASSLNTDTQYF
>15|-|-|TRBV7-9|TRBJ1-1
TGTGCCAGCAGCTTCGGTTTCGGGATGAACACTGAAGCTTTCTTT
CASSFGFGMNTEAFF
>13|TRBD1|once|TRBV7-3|TRBJ2-1
TGTGCCAGCAGCCTGACAGGGGGCTATGAGCAGTTCTTC
CASSLTGGYEQFF
>17|-|-|TRBV9|TRBJ2-1
TGTGCCAGCAGCGTAGAAGGGGGTTTGAGCTCCTACAATGAGCAGTTCTTC
CASSVEGGLSSYNEQFF